Described below is a single TCR beta chain sequence and its context. Its target is unknown. Exclusions: uncontrolled infection, other autoimmune disease, pregnancy, lactation. PBMCs stemmed from 8.5 to 10 ml fresh peripheral blood. CDR1 and CDR2 (germline): DFQATT, SNEGSKA (reference sequence). The V gene end was trimmed by 1 base and the J gene end by 2 bases; junction bases not matched to a gene: 1. CDR3 length: 15 amino acids. The data stem from a study of T cells in Graves' hyperthyroidism and ophthalmopathy. Study-level points and caveats: Most expanded thyroid clonotypes above 0.001 also appeared in blood.

What was amplified from RNA transcripts were TCR beta CDR3 regions. First-round RT-PCR targeting the TCR CDR3 was performed with the HTBI primer set. TCRdb re-derived calls from the multiplex PCR reads in MiXCR, one entry per CDR3 protein. This sample has about 600,000 distinct CDR3 sequences, with about 16% found just once. V and J are TRBV20-1 and TRBJ2-7, with 14 bases lining up with TRBD2. This TCR was sampled from a woman in her thirties or forties with Graves' ophthalmopathy. The sequenced sample was blood. DNA for the CDR3: TGCAGTGCTAGAGGGGGACTAGCGGGGGCCTACGAGCAGTACTTC. Translation: CSARGGLAGAYEQYF.